This TCR beta chain was identified during a study of graft-versus-host responses after intestinal transplantation. Across the study: Uniformly, recipients were administered anti-thymocyte globulin induction with subsequent tacrolimus and steroids for around 3 years.

In regard to this clone: Its specificity is unknown.

After removal of 6 bases from V and 7 bases from J, the junction contained 4 bases not matched to a gene. Germline V lookup: CDR1 SNHLY, CDR2 FYNNEI. This CDR3 comprises 12 residues. Findings and caveats of the study: Among circulating GvH clones, peak levels were associated with early post-transplant declines in HvG clones. Present in recipient marrow, GvH clones included some that appeared first in ileum or blood.

Only in-frame clones appear in the TCRdb table, and some are missing; sequencing was by immunoSEQ multiplex PCR. The sample lists some 90,000 clones; about 90% were seen once. The sequences come from unstimulated CD8+ T cells sorted from spleen or lymph node cells, collected before transplant. This TCR came from a human donor who was the organ donor for an intestinal transplant. J is TRBJ1-2 and V is TRBV2; 8 bases align to TRBD1. The CDR3, as DNA: TGTGCCAGCAGATGGACAGGGACTGGCTACACCTTC. Protein product: CASRWTGTGYTF.